The clone carrying this T cell receptor beta chain turned up a few times. Antigen specificity is unknown. As to treatment: approximately nine-day PBMC culture with coronavirus spike peptide pools or control peptides (ViraFEST assay). Following a culture period (about nine days), negative selection was used to isolate CD4+ T cells. These data come from a study of vaccination and CD4 T cells after COVID-19. Study-wide context: Following dose two, a median around 69 days (range 14 to 241) passed before post-vaccine samples were taken.

General study results and limits: Data came from relatively few convalescent patients and lacked early post-infection timepoints.

The Oncomine TCR Beta short-read assay was applied to DNA of cultured CD4+ T cells. TCRdb re-analysed the PCR reads in MiXCR, keeping a single row per CDR3 protein. The table has some 13,000 distinct CDR3 sequences, 35% seen once. The CDR3 length is 12 residues. Germline V gene data show CDR1 as DFQATT and CDR2 as SNEGSKA (reference sequence). Between the trimmed V and J ends, which lost 3 bases and 4 bases, there was a span of 10 bases. The chain has TRBV20-1 and TRBJ2-7; no clear D. The receptor comes from a human donor who had recovered from COVID-19. Sequencing input: CD4+ T cells from blood, cultured in vitro. The DNA of the CDR3 is TGCAGTGCTAGCCCCCGGACGTACGAGCAGTACTTC. The encoded protein is CSASPRTYEQYF.